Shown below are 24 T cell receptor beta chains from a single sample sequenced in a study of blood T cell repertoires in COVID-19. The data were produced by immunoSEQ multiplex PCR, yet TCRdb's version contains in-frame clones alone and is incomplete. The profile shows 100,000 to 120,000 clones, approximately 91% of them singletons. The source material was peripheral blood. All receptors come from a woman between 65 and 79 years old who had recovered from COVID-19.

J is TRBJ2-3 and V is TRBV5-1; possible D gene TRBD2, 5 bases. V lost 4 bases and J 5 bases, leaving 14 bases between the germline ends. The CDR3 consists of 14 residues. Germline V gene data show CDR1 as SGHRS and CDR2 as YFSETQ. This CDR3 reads CASSLRRSGDTQYF. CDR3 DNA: TGCGCCAGCAGCCTAAGACGGAGCGGAGATACGCAGTATTTT.

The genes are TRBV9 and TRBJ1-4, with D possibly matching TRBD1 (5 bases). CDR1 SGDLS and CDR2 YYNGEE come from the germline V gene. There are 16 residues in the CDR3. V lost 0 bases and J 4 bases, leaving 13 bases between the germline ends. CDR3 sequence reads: CASSVEEGADNEKLFF. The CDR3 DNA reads TGTGCCAGCAGCGTAGAAGAAGGGGCGGATAATGAAAAACTGTTTTTT.

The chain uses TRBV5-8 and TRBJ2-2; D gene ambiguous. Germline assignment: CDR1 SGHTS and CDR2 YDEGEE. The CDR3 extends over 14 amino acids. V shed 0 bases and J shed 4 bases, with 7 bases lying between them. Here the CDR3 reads CASSLVPGTGELFF. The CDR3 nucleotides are TGTGCCAGCAGCTTGGTACCCGGCACCGGGGAGCTGTTTTTT.

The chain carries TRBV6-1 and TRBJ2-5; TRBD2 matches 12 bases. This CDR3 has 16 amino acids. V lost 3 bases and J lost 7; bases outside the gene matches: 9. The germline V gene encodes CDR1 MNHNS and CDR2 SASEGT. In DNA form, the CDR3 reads TGTGCCAGCAGTGACTGGACTAGCGGGACATGGTGGACCCAGTACTTC. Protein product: CASSDWTSGTWWTQYF.

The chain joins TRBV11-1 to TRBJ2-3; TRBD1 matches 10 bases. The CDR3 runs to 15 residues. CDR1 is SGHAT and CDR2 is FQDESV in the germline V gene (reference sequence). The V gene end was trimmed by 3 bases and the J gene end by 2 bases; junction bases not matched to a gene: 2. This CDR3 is CASSFDRGPTDTQYF. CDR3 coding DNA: TGTGCCAGCAGCTTTGACAGGGGGCCCACAGATACGCAGTATTTT.

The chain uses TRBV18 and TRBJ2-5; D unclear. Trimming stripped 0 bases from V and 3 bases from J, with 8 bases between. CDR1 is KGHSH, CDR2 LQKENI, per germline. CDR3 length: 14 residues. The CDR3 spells CASSPPSLKETQYF. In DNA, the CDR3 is TGTGCCAGCTCACCACCGAGTCTCAAAGAGACCCAGTACTTC.

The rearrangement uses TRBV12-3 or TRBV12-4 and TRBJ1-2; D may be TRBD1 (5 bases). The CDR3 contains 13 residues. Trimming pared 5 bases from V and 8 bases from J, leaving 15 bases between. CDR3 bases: TGTGCCAGCAGTCCACTGCAGGGCACGGGCTACACCTTC. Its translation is CASSPLQGTGYTF.

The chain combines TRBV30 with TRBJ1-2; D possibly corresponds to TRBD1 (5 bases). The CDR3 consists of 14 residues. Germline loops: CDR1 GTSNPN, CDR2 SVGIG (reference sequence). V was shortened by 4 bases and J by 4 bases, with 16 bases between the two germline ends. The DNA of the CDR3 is TGTGCCTGGAACCACCCTGCGGGGGTCTATGGCTACACCTTC. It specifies CAWNHPAGVYGYTF.

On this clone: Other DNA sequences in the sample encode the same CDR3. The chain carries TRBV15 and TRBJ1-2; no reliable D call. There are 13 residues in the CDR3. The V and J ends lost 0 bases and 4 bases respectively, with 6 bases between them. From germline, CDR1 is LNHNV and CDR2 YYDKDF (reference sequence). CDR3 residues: CATSRDPVYGYTF. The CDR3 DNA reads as TGTGCCACCAGCAGAGATCCGGTCTATGGCTACACCTTC.

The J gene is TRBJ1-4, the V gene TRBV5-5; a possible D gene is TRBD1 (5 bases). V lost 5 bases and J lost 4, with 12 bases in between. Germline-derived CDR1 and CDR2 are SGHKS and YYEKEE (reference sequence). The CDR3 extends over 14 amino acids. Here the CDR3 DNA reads TGTGCCAGCAGTCTGGGGCAGATTAATGAAAAACTGTTTTTT. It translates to CASSLGQINEKLFF.

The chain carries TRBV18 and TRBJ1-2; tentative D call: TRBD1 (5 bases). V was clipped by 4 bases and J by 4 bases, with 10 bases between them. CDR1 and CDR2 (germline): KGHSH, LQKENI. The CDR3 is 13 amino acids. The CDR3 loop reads CASSLGDSYGYTF. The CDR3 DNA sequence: TGTGCCAGCTCACTCGGCGACAGCTATGGCTACACCTTC.

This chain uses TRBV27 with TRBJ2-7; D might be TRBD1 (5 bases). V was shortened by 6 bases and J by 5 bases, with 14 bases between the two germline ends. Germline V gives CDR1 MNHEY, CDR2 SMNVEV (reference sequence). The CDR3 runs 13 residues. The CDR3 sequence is CASRYQGVNEQYF. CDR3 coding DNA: TGTGCCAGCAGATACCAGGGTGTCAACGAGCAGTACTTC.

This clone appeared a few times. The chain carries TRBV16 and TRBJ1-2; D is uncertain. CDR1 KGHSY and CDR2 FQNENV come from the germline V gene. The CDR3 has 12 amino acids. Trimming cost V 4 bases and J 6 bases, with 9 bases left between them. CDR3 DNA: TGTGCCAGCAGCCCAACAGTTGATGGCTACACCTTC. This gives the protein CASSPTVDGYTF. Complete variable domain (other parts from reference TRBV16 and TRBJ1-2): GEEVAQTPKHLVRGEGQKAKLYCAPIKGHSYVFWYQQVLKNEFKFLISFQNENVFDETGMPKERFSAKCLPNSPCSLEIQATKLEDSAVYFCASSPTVDGYTFGSGTRLTVV.

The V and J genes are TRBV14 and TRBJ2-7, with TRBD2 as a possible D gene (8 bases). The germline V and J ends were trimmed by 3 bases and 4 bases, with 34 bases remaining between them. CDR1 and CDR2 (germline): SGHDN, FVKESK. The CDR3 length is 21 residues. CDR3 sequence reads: CASSQYGTVSLRWSGSYEQYF. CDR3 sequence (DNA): TGTGCCAGCAGCCAGTATGGGACAGTTTCCCTCCGGTGGAGCGGGAGTTACGAGCAGTACTTC.

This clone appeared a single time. The CDR3 nucleotides are TGTGCCAGCAGCTTAGTAAGGGGACTGGCGAATTCACCCCTCCACTTT. It codes for CASSLVRGLANSPLHF. V usage is TRBV7-2 and J usage is TRBJ1-6; the D gene is possibly TRBD1 (5 bases). This CDR3 is 16 amino acids long. The V end lost 1 base, the J end lost 7 bases, and 14 bases lay between the germline ends. Germline assignment: CDR1 SGHTA and CDR2 FQGNSA.

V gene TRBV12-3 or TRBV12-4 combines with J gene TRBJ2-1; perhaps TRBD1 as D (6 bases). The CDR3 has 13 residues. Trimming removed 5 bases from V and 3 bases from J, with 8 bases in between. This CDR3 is CASSQDSYNEQFF. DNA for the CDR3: TGTGCCAGCAGTCAGGACAGCTACAATGAGCAGTTCTTC.

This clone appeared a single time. CDR3 sequence: CASSGSGTEAFF. For the CDR3, the DNA is TGCGCCAGCAGTGGGTCGGGGACTGAAGCTTTCTTT. The V call is TRBV5-1, the J call TRBJ1-1; D remains ambiguous. Per germline, CDR1 SGHRS and CDR2 YFSETQ. V was pared by 5 bases and J by 5 bases, with 10 bases between. CDR3 length: 12 residues. The whole variable domain, filled in from reference TRBV5-1 and TRBJ1-1, reads KAGVTQTPRYLIKTRGQQVTLSCSPISGHRSVSWYQQTPGQGLQFLFEYFSETQRNKGNFPGRFSGRQFSNSRSEMNVSTLELGDSALYLCASSGSGTEAFFGQGTRLTVV.

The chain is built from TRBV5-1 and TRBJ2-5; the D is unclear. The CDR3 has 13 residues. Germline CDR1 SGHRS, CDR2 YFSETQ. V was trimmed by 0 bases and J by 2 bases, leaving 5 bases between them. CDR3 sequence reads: CASSLARQETQYF. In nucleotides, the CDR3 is TGCGCCAGCAGCTTGGCCCGTCAAGAGACCCAGTACTTC.

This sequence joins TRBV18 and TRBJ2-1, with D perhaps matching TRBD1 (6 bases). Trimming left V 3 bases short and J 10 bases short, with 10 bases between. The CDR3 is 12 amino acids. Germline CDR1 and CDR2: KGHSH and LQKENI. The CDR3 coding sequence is TGTGCCAGCTCACCGCAGGGGCGCGAGCAGTTCTTC. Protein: CASSPQGREQFF.

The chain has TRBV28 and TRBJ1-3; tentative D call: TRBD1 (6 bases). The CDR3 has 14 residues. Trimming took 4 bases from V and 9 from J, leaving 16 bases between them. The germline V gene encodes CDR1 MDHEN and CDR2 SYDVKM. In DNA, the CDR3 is TGTGCCAGCAGTTGGACAGAGACGAGCGGCACCATATATTTT. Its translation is CASSWTETSGTIYF.

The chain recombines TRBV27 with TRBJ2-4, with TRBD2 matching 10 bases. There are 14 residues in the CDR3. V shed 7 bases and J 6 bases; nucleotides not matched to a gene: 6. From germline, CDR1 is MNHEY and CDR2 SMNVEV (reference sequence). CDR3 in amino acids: CASKEEREGNIQYF. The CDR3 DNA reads TGTGCCAGCAAGGAGGAGCGGGAGGGAAACATTCAGTACTTC.

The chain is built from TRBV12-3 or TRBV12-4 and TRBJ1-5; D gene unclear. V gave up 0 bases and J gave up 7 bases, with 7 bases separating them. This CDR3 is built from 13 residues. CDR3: CASSLAAEQPQHF. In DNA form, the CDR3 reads TGTGCCAGCAGTTTAGCGGCGGAGCAGCCCCAGCATTTT.

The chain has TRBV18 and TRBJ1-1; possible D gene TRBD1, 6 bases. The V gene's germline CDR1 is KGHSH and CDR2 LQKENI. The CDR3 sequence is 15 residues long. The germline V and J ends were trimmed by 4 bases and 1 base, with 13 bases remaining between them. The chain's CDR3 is CASSQPQGRNTEAFF. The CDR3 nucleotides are TGTGCCAGCTCACAACCACAGGGTCGGAACACTGAAGCTTTCTTT.

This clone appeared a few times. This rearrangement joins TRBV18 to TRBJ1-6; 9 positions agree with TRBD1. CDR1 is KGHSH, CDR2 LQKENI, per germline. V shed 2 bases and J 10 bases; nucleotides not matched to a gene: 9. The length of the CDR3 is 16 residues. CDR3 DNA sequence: TGTGCCAGCTCACCAAATATGGGACAGGGAAACTCACCCCTCCACTTT. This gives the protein CASSPNMGQGNSPLHF. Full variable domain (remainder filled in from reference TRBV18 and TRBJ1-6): NAGVMQNPRHLVRRRGQEARLRCSPMKGHSHVYWYRQLPEEGLKFMVYLQKENIIDESGMPKERFSAEFPKEGPSILRIQQVVRGDSAAYFCASSPNMGQGNSPLHFGNGTRLTVT.